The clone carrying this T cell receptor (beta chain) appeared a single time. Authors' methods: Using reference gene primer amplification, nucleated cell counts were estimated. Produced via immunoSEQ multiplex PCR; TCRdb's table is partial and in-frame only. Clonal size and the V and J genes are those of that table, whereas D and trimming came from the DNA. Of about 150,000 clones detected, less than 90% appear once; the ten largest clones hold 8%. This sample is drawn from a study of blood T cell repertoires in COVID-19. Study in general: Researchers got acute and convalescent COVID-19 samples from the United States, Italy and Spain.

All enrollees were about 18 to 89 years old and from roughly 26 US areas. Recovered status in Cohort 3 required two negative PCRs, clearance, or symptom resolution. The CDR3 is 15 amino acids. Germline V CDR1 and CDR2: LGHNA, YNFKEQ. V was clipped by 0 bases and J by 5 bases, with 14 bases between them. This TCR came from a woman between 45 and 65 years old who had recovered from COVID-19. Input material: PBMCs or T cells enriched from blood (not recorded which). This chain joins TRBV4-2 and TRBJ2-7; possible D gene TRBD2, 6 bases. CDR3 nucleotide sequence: TGTGCCAGCAGCCAAGATCGGGGGTTTCCTAACGAGCAGTACTTC. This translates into CASSQDRGFPNEQYF.